This TCR beta chain stems from a study of T cell responses to AZD1222 COVID-19 vaccine. CDR1 and CDR2 (germline): LGHNA, YSLEER. This CDR3 region has 15 residues. V was pared by 0 bases and J by 2 bases, with 10 bases between. Worth noting for this clone: Its cognate antigen is unknown.

Study-wide results and caveats: The donors showed a predominance of white British ancestry and of females, with possible underestimation of clonal diversity.

Assay: immunoSEQ multiplex PCR; the TCRdb copy retains only in-frame clones and omits some. The repertoire has about 84,000 clones, roughly 85% of them found once; the top ten carry around 10%. This receptor was obtained from an adult who received the AZD1222 COVID-19 vaccine. The sequenced sample was peripheral blood, obtained 28 days after the second AZD1222 dose. The chain uses TRBV4-3 and TRBJ1-2; D perhaps matches TRBD1 (5 bases). The CDR3 nucleotides read TGCGCCAGCAGCCAAGACGCATGGGGGAACTATGGCTACACCTTC. Its translation: CASSQDAWGNYGYTF.